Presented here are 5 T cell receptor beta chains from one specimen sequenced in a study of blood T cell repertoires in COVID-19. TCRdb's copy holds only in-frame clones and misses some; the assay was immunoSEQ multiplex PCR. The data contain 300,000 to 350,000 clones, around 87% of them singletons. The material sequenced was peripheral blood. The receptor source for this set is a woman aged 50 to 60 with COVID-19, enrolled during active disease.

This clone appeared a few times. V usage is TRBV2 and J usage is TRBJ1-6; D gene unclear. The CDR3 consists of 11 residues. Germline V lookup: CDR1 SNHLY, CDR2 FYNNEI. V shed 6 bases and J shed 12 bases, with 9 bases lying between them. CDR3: CASRRILPLHF. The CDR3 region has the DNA TGTGCCAGCAGGCGGATTCTACCCCTCCACTTT. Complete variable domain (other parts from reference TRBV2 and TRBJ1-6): EPEVTQTPSHQVTQMGQEVILRCVPISNHLYFYWYRQILGQKVEFLVSFYNNEISEKSEIFDDQFSVERPDGSNFTLKIRSTKLEDSAMYFCASRRILPLHFGNGTRLTVT.

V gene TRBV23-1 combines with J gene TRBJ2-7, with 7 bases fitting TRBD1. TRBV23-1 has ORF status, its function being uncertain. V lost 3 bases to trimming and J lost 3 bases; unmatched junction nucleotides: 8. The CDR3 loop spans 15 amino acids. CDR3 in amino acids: CASSHDETGHYEQYF. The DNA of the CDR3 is TGCGCCAGCAGTCACGACGAGACAGGGCACTACGAGCAGTACTTC.

The CDR3 region is CASSLGTDKNNEQFF. The DNA of the CDR3 is TGTGCCAGCAGCTTAGGGACTGACAAAAACAATGAGCAGTTCTTC. The rearrangement links TRBV7-9 to TRBJ2-1; tentatively, D is TRBD2 (5 bases). Trimming took 1 base from V and 5 from J, leaving 12 bases between them. This CDR3 is 15 amino acids long. Germline CDR1 SEHNR, CDR2 FQNEAQ (reference sequence).

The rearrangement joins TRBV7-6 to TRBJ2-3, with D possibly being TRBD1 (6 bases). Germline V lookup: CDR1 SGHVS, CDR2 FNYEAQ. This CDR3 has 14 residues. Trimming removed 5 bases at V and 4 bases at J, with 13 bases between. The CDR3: CASSPQGYADTQYF. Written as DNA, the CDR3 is TGTGCCAGCAGCCCTCAGGGGTACGCAGATACGCAGTATTTT.

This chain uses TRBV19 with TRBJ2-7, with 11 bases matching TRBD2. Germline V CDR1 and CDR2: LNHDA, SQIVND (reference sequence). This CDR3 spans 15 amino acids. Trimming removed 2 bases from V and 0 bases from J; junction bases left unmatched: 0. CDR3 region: CASSITSGSSYEQYF. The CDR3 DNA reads TGTGCCAGTAGTATAACTAGCGGGAGCTCCTACGAGCAGTACTTC.